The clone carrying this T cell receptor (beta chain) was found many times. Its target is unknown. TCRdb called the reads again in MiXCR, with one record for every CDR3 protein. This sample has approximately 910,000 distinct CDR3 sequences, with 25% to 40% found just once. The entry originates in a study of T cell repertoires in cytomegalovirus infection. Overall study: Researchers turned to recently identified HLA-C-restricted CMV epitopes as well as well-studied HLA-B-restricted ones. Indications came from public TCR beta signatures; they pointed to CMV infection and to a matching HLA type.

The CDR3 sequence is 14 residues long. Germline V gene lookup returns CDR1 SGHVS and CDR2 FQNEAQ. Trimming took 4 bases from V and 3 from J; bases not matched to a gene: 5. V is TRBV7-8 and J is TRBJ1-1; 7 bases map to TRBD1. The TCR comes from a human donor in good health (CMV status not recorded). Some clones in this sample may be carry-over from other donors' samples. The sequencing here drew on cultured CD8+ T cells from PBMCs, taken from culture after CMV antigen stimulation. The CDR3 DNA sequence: TGTGCCAGCAGCTCTTACAGGGGAGACACTGAAGCTTTCTTT. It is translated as CASSSYRGDTEAFF.